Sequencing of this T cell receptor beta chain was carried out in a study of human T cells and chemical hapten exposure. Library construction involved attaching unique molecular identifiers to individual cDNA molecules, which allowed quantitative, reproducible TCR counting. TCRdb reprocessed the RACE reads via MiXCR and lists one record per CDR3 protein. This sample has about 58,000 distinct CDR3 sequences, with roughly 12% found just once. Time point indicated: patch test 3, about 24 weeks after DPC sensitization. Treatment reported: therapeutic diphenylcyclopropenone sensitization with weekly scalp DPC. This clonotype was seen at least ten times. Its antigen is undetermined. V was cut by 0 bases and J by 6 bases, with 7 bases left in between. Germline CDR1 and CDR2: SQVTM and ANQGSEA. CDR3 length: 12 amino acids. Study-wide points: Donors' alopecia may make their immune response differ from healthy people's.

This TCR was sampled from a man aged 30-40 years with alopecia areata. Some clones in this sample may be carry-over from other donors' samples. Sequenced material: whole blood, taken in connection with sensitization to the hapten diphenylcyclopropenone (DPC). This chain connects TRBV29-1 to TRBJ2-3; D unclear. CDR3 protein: CSVEEQSDTQYF. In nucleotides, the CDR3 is TGCAGCGTTGAAGAACAGTCGGATACGCAGTATTTT.